A single sample gave rise to the 17 T cell receptor beta chains below, sequenced in a study of shared clonotypes between healthy human individuals. The protocol was immunoSEQ multiplex PCR, while the TCRdb copy is restricted to in-frame clones and leaves out a portion. The data hold under 2.5 million clones, with 85% to 95% observed a single time. Sample: naive CD4+ T cells from PBMCs. The subset denotes: CD45RA+ positively selected. All receptors derive from a man between 18 and 29 years old in good health. Some clones in this sample may be carry-over from other donors' samples.

The DNA for the CDR3 is TGTGCCAGCAGCCAGATGGTAGGTCAGCCCCAGCATTTT. This sequence encodes CASSQMVGQPQHF. The chain employs TRBV7-2 and TRBJ1-5, with D unresolved. CDR1 SGHTA and CDR2 FQGNSA come from the germline V gene. The CDR3 is 13 amino acids. V dropped 5 bases and J dropped 6 bases, with 11 bases sitting between them.

This clone has only one observation. The sample has other DNA sequences that encode this CDR3 too. The CDR3 DNA follows: TGTGCCAGCAGTTCCGTTGGACAGTATTACGAGCAGTACTTC. Translation: CASSSVGQYYEQYF. The chain couples TRBV28 to TRBJ2-7, with TRBD1 as a possible D gene (6 bases). The ends were cut back, 4 bases at V and 4 bases at J, with 14 bases in the middle. The germline gives CDR1 MDHEN, CDR2 SYDVKM. The CDR3 totals 14 residues.

V usage is TRBV28 and J usage is TRBJ1-3; D remains ambiguous. Deletions cut 4 bases from V and 0 bases from J, with 16 bases between. Germline assignment: CDR1 MDHEN and CDR2 SYDVKM. This CDR3 has 17 amino acids. The CDR3 DNA sequence: TGTGCCAGCAGTTCCGCTCGGACGGCCGTCTCTGGAAACACCATATATTTT. This translates into CASSSARTAVSGNTIYF.

This rearrangement joins TRBV7-9 to TRBJ2-5; D not certain. Looked up from germline, CDR1 is SEHNR and CDR2 is FQNEAQ (reference sequence). This CDR3 is 15 amino acids long. Deletions cut 5 bases from V and 1 base from J, with 14 bases between. CDR3 in amino acids: CASSPRHLLQETQYF. In DNA form, the CDR3 reads TGTGCCAGCAGCCCTCGACACCTACTCCAAGAGACCCAGTACTTC.

Only one count was recorded for this clone. The chain joins TRBV9 to TRBJ2-7; TRBD1 might be the D (6 bases). Trimming removed 4 bases from V and 4 bases from J, with 15 bases in between. Looked up from germline, CDR1 is SGDLS and CDR2 is YYNGEE. This CDR3 is built from 14 residues. CDR3 protein: CASSYREWGYEQYF. DNA of the CDR3: TGTGCCAGCAGCTACAGGGAATGGGGGTACGAGCAGTACTTC.

This rearrangement joins TRBV25-1 to TRBJ2-3; D is perhaps TRBD2 (7 bases). Germline-derived CDR1 and CDR2 are MGHDK and SYGVNS. V lost 2 bases and J 4 bases, leaving 10 bases between the germline ends. CDR3 length: 14 amino acids. Written as DNA, the CDR3 is TGTGCCAGCAGTGAAGGGGGGGGGCCAGATACGCAGTATTTT. Translation: CASSEGGGPDTQYF.

In regard to this clone: The sample carries other DNA sequences with the same CDR3. CDR3 loop: CASSFGGLGTEAFF. The CDR3, as DNA: TGCGCCAGCAGCTTTGGGGGGCTGGGCACTGAAGCTTTCTTT. The chain links TRBV5-1 to TRBJ1-1; maybe TRBD1 (6 bases). Germline CDR1 SGHRS, CDR2 YFSETQ. The CDR3 runs to 14 residues. V was cut by 2 bases and J by 4 bases, with 12 bases left in between. The full variable domain, with the rest looked up from reference TRBV5-1 and TRBJ1-1, is KAGVTQTPRYLIKTRGQQVTLSCSPISGHRSVSWYQQTPGQGLQFLFEYFSETQRNKGNFPGRFSGRQFSNSRSEMNVSTLELGDSALYLCASSFGGLGTEAFFGQGTRLTVV.

The chain uses TRBV28 and TRBJ2-7, with TRBD1 matching over 7 bases. Germline lookup yields CDR1 MDHEN and CDR2 SYDVKM. V lost 6 bases to trimming and J lost 6 bases; unmatched junction nucleotides: 14. The CDR3 runs to 15 residues. CDR3 sequence (DNA): TGTGCCAGCAGCCGACAAGGGGGCTACACGGGCGAGCAGTACTTC. It is translated as CASSRQGGYTGEQYF.

This chain uses TRBV28 with TRBJ1-5; TRBD1 matches 8 bases. Germline CDR1 MDHEN, CDR2 SYDVKM. The CDR3 totals 15 residues. Trimming took 6 bases from V and 5 from J; bases not matched to a gene: 9. The CDR3 coding sequence is TGTGCCAGCAGAGCCCGGGACAGGAAATATCAGCCCCAGCATTTT. Its protein product is CASRARDRKYQPQHF.

The chain has TRBV10-1 and TRBJ2-1; 7 positions agree with TRBD1. The CDR3 sequence is 16 residues long. Germline CDR1 reads WNHNN; CDR2 reads SYGVQD (reference sequence). V was clipped by 1 base and J by 5 bases; unmatched bases: 8. The CDR3 nucleotides read TGCGCCAGCAGTGAGTACCACCTCACAGGGGACAATGAGCAGTTCTTC. Translated: CASSEYHLTGDNEQFF.

The genes are TRBV5-6 and TRBJ1-4; D possibly corresponds to TRBD1 (5 bases). The V end lost 1 base, the J end lost 12 bases, and 25 bases lay between the germline ends. Per germline, CDR1 SGHDT and CDR2 YYEEEE. The CDR3 is 17 amino acids. DNA of the CDR3: TGTGCCAGCAGCTTGCGGGCAGGGCATGCAATGAATGGGGAACTGTTTTTT. Translating it yields CASSLRAGHAMNGELFF.

This chain uses TRBV19 with TRBJ1-4, with D tentatively TRBD1 (6 bases). The CDR3 has 15 residues. CDR1 is LNHDA, CDR2 SQIVND, per germline (reference sequence). V was clipped by 1 base and J by 7 bases, with 13 bases between them. The CDR3 loop reads CASSIVPDSAEKLFF. In DNA form, the CDR3 reads TGTGCCAGTAGTATAGTTCCGGACAGCGCTGAAAAACTGTTTTTT.

V is TRBV15 and J is TRBJ1-1, with a possible D match to TRBD1 (6 bases). The CDR3 consists of 14 residues. V lost 0 bases, J lost 1 base, and 6 bases lay in between. The V gene's germline CDR1 is LNHNV and CDR2 YYDKDF (reference sequence). DNA for the CDR3: TGTGCCACCAGCAGAGAAGGGGGGAACACTGAAGCTTTCTTT. As protein: CATSREGGNTEAFF.

This chain joins TRBV9 and TRBJ2-7; TRBD2 might be the D (5 bases). Germline CDR1 and CDR2: SGDLS and YYNGEE. CDR3 length equals 14 residues. Trimming shortened V by 4 bases and J by 3 bases, and 14 bases separated the two germline ends. The DNA for the CDR3 is TGTGCCAGCAGCCCCTCCAGCGGTTACTACGAGCAGTACTTC. This translates into CASSPSSGYYEQYF.

V is TRBV6-5 and J is TRBJ2-3; possibly TRBD1 for D (5 bases). Germline values: CDR1 MNHEY, CDR2 SVGAGI. The CDR3 totals 14 residues. V was trimmed by 5 bases and J by 2 bases, leaving 11 bases between them. The DNA for the CDR3 is TGTGCCAGCAGTAGACAGCCTTTCACAGATACGCAGTATTTT. Amino acid sequence: CASSRQPFTDTQYF.

The CDR3, as DNA: TGTGCCAGCAGCTTAACCCCCGGGCCGGGAGGGGAGACCCAGTACTTC. The encoded protein is CASSLTPGPGGETQYF. This chain connects TRBV7-3 to TRBJ2-5; 8 positions match TRBD2. Germline V gene data show CDR1 as SGHTA and CDR2 as FQGTGA. The V segment lost 0 bases and the J segment 5 bases; nucleotides outside the gene matches: 8. The CDR3 contains 16 residues.

The chain employs TRBV6-5 and TRBJ1-6; perhaps TRBD1 as D (5 bases). Trimming took 7 bases from V and 7 from J, leaving 17 bases between them. Germline V gene lookup returns CDR1 MNHEY and CDR2 SVGAGI. There are 15 residues in the CDR3. CDR3 sequence (DNA): TGTGCCAGCACCTACGGAGGGGCAGTCAATTCACCCCTCCACTTT. Translating gives CASTYGGAVNSPLHF.